What follows describes a single TCR beta chain. The length of the CDR3 is 13 residues. V was trimmed by 6 bases and J by 1 base, leaving 10 bases between them. Germline V gene lookup returns CDR1 ENHRY and CDR2 SYGVKD. Using its own MiXCR run on the RT-PCR reads, TCRdb lists one record per CDR3 protein. Of about 680,000 distinct CDR3 sequences listed, 12% to 15% are singletons. This TCR derives from a female donor in good health, serving as a healthy control. Specimen: memory CD4+ T cells from blood. The V call is TRBV10-3, the J call TRBJ2-7, with a weak D call TRBD1 (5 bases). Here the CDR3 reads CAISGDSSYEQYF. CDR3 in DNA: TGTGCCATCAGCGGTGACAGTTCCTACGAGCAGTACTTC.